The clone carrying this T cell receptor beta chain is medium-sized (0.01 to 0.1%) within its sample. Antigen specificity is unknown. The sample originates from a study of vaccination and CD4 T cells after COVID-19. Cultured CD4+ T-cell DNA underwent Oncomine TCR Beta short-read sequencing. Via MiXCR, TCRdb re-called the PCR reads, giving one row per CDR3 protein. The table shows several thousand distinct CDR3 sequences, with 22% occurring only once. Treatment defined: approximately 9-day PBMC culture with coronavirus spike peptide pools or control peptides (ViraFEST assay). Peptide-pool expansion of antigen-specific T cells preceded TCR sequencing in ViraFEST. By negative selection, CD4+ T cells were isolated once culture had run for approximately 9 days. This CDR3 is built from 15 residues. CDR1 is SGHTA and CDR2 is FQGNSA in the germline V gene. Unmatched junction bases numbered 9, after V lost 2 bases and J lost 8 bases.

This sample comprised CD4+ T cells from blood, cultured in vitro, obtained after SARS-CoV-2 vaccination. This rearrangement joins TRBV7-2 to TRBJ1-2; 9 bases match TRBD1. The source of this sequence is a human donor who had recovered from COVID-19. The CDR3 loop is CASSLYTRTGEGYTF. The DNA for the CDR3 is TGTGCCAGCAGCTTATATACGCGGACAGGGGAAGGCTACACCTTC.